These 7 T cell receptor beta chains were sequenced from one sample in a study of CD8+ T cells in alopecia areata. Sequencing templates came from extracted RNA that was reverse transcribed into cDNA. Here immunoSEQ multiplex PCR was the method, and the copy in TCRdb shows in-frame clones only, minus some. The table includes 150,000 to 200,000 clones, around 57% detected once. Sequenced: CD4+ T cells sorted from blood. These receptors were collected from a human donor in good health.

The sample holds a few counts of this clone. The chain joins TRBV15 to TRBJ1-1, with D possibly TRBD1 on 5 matching bases. V shed 5 bases and J shed 1 base, with 14 bases lying between them. Germline V lookup: CDR1 LNHNV, CDR2 YYDKDF (reference sequence). This CDR3 spans 15 amino acids. CDR3 amino acids: CATSGLDTSNTEAFF. CDR3 bases: TGTGCCACCAGCGGGCTGGACACCTCGAACACTGAAGCTTTCTTT.

This clone was picked up a small number of times. The chain links TRBV2 to TRBJ1-1; no definite D call. The CDR3 is made up of 12 amino acids. Germline-derived CDR1 and CDR2 are SNHLY and FYNNEI. The V end was cut by 7 bases, the J end by 1 base, with 7 bases between. CDR3 sequence: CASNTGNTEAFF. CDR3 DNA sequence: TGTGCCAGCAATACGGGGAACACTGAAGCTTTCTTT.

CDR3 residues: CSVEVGAAETQYF. For the CDR3, the DNA is TGCAGCGTTGAAGTAGGGGCAGCAGAGACCCAGTACTTC. The rearrangement joins TRBV29-1 to TRBJ2-5; tentatively, D is TRBD1 (5 bases). The CDR3 extends over 13 amino acids. CDR1 and CDR2 (germline): SQVTM, ANQGSEA. The V gene lost 1 base and the J gene lost 4 bases, with 10 bases spanning the gap.

The chain's CDR3 is CSVMGQAPGYTF. The CDR3 nucleotides are TGCAGCGTCATGGGACAGGCCCCGGGCTACACCTTC. The rearrangement joins TRBV29-1 to TRBJ1-2, with 8 positions matching TRBD1. The CDR3 totals 12 residues. The germline gives CDR1 SQVTM, CDR2 ANQGSEA. V lost 6 bases to trimming and J lost 8 bases; unmatched junction nucleotides: 8.

This chain uses TRBV6-5 with TRBJ2-5; no clear D gene. Germline V CDR1 and CDR2: MNHEY, SVGAGI. The CDR3 runs 12 residues. The germline V and J ends were trimmed by 4 bases and 4 bases, with 7 bases remaining between them. The CDR3: CASSSLRETQYF. In nucleotides, the CDR3 is TGTGCCAGCAGTTCCCTGAGAGAGACCCAGTACTTC.

The chain is built from TRBV7-2 and TRBJ2-7; 11 bases are a match to TRBD2. The CDR3 runs to 17 residues. The germline CDR1 and CDR2 sequences are SGHTA and FQGNSA. V shed 3 bases, J shed 9 bases, and the junction held 16 bases outside the gene matches. The DNA for the CDR3 is TGTGCCAGCAGCTTGGGACTAGCGGTAAACACCTACGAGCGGCAGTACTTC. It specifies CASSLGLAVNTYERQYF. The entire variable domain, with the rest obtained from reference TRBV7-2 and TRBJ2-7, is as follows: GAGVSQSPSNKVTEKGKDVELRCDPISGHTALYWYRQSLGQGLEFLIYFQGNSAPDKSGLPSDRFSAERTGGSVSTLTIQRTQQEDSAVYLCASSLGLAVNTYERQYFGPGTRLTVT.

V gene TRBV6-5 combines with J gene TRBJ2-7; perhaps TRBD1 as D (6 bases). CDR1 and CDR2 (germline): MNHEY, SVGAGI. The V end lost 6 bases, the J end lost 5 bases, and 14 bases lay between the germline ends. The CDR3 runs to 13 residues. CDR3 amino acids: CASRSAGVHEQYF. CDR3 bases: TGTGCCAGCAGAAGCGCAGGGGTTCACGAGCAGTACTTC.